The 8 T cell receptor beta chains in this list originate from one sample, sequenced in a study of high-grade serous ovarian cancer treatment subgroups. Tumor samples were taken before definitive surgery or chemotherapy. This table comes from immunoSEQ multiplex PCR, and its TCRdb copy is limited to in-frame clones, with some not included. Of 9,500 to 15,000 clones in the sample, 88% were seen once. Sample: tumor tissue. The source is a human donor with high-grade serous ovarian cancer.

This clone was observed a single time. This chain links TRBV5-8 with TRBJ1-3; 8 nucleotides line up with TRBD1. This CDR3 has 16 amino acids. Germline V gene lookup returns CDR1 SGHTS and CDR2 YDEGEE. J gave up 2 bases and V 4 bases, and 8 bases lay outside the gene matches. The CDR3 is CASSKAGGMAGNTIYF. CDR3 DNA: TGTGCCAGCAGCAAGGCAGGGGGCATGGCTGGAAACACCATATATTTT.

This chain joins TRBV6-4 and TRBJ1-2; 9 bases match TRBD1. The CDR3 totals 14 residues. V was clipped by 6 bases and J by 8 bases; unmatched bases: 10. Per the germline V gene, CDR1 is MRHNA and CDR2 is SNTAGT. The CDR3 bases are TGTGCCAGCAGGCCGGAACAGGGGGCGGGCGGCTACACCTTC. Translation gives CASRPEQGAGGYTF.

This sequence joins TRBV27 and TRBJ1-2; 7 bases are shared with TRBD1. This CDR3 contains 16 residues. The germline V gene has CDR1 MNHEY and CDR2 SMNVEV (reference sequence). With V trimmed by 0 bases and J by 1 base, 5 bases remained unmatched. The CDR3 DNA reads TGTGCCAGCAGTTTATCCTTCGACAGGGTTAACTATGGCTACACCTTC. Its protein product is CASSLSFDRVNYGYTF.

This clone was found a few times. The chain uses TRBV16 and TRBJ1-5; D gene ambiguous. In germline, CDR1 is KGHSY, CDR2 FQNENV. The CDR3 spans 12 residues. The ends were cut back, 4 bases at V and 7 bases at J, with 8 bases in the middle. The CDR3 DNA reads TGTGCCAGCAGCCGCCTTGGGCAGCCCCAGCATTTT. Translated: CASSRLGQPQHF.

The J gene is TRBJ2-2, the V gene TRBV25-1, with D perhaps matching TRBD1 (6 bases). This CDR3 has 15 residues. Germline-derived CDR1 and CDR2 are MGHDK and SYGVNS. Trimming shortened V by 4 bases and J by 7 bases, and 16 bases separated the two germline ends. The CDR3 DNA sequence: TGTGCCAGCAGTGCCAAACAGGGTTCAGGCGGGGAGCTGTTTTTT. Translation gives CASSAKQGSGGELFF.

This rearrangement joins TRBV6-4 to TRBJ2-7; 8 nucleotides align to TRBD2. The V gene end was trimmed by 6 bases and the J gene end by 6 bases; junction bases not matched to a gene: 7. Germline V gives CDR1 MRHNA, CDR2 SNTAGT. The CDR3 spans 13 residues. Here the CDR3 reads CASSGRAFAEQYV. CDR3 nucleotide sequence: TGTGCCAGCAGCGGGAGGGCCTTTGCCGAGCAGTACGTC.

This clone was found once. The CDR3 region is CASRGDTNYGYTF. The CDR3 nucleotides read TGTGCCAGCAGAGGGGATACGAACTATGGCTACACCTTC. This chain connects TRBV28 to TRBJ1-2, with D possibly being TRBD1 (5 bases). This CDR3 region has 13 residues. The germline V gene has CDR1 MDHEN and CDR2 SYDVKM. V was cut by 6 bases and J by 2 bases, with 10 bases left in between.

The CDR3 bases are TGTGCCAGCTCTAAGCCCGGGACTAGCGGGGTTGGCAATGAGCAGTTCTTC. Residues: CASSKPGTSGVGNEQFF. The V gene is TRBV18, the J gene TRBJ2-1; 13 positions match TRBD2. Trimming at V came to 6 bases and at J to 6 bases, leaving 11 bases not matched to a gene. The CDR3 sequence is 17 residues long. Germline lookup yields CDR1 KGHSH and CDR2 LQKENI. Using reference TRBV18 and TRBJ2-1 for the parts outside the CDR3, the full variable domain is NAGVMQNPRHLVRRRGQEARLRCSPMKGHSHVYWYRQLPEEGLKFMVYLQKENIIDESGMPKERFSAEFPKEGPSILRIQQVVRGDSAAYFCASSKPGTSGVGNEQFFGPGTRLTVL.